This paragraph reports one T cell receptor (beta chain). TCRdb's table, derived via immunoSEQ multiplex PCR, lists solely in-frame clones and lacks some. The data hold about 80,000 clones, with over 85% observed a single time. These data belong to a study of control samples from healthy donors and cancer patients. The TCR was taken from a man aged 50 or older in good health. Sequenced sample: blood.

The CDR3 reads CASKKQGAKQPQHF. CDR3 nucleotide sequence: TGCGCCAGCAAAAAACAGGGGGCGAAGCAGCCCCAGCATTTT. The chain has TRBV10-1 and TRBJ1-5; 9 bases match TRBD1. CDR1 and CDR2 (germline): WNHNN, SYGVQD (reference sequence). V lost 7 bases to trimming and J lost 7 bases; unmatched junction nucleotides: 8. The CDR3 is made up of 14 amino acids.